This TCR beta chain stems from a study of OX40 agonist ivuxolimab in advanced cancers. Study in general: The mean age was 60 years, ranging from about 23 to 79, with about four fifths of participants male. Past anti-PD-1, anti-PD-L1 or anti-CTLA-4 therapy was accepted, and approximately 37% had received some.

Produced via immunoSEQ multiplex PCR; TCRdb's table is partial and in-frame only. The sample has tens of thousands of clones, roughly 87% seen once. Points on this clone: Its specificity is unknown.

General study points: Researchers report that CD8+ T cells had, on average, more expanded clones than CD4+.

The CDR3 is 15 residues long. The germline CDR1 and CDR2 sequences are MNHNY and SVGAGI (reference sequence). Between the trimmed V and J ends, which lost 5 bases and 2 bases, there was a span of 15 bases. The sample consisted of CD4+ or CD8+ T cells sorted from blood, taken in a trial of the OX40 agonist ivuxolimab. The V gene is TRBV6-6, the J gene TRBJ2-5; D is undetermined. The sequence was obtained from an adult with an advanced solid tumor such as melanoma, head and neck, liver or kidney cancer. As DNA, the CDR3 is TGTGCCAGCAGTGGACCGCAAAAGGGACAAGAGACCCAGTACTTC. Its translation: CASSGPQKGQETQYF.